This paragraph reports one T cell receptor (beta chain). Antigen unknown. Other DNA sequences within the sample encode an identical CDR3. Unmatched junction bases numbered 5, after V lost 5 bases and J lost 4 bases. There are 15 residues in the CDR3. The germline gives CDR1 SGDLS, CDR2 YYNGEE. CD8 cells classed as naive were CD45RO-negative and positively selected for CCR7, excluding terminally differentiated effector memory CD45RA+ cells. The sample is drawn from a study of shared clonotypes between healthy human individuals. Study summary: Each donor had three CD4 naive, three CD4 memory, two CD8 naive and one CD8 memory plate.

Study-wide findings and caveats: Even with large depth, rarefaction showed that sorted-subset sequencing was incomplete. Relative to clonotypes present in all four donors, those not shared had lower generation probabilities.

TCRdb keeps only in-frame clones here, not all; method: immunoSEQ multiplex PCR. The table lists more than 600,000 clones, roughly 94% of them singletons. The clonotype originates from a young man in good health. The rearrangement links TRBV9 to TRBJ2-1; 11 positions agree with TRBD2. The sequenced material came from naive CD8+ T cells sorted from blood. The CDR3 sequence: CASSVLAGVYNEQFF. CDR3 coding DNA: TGTGCCAGCAGTGTACTAGCGGGGGTTTACAATGAGCAGTTCTTC.